This TCR beta chain comes out of a study of control samples from healthy donors and cancer patients. The germline V gene has CDR1 MDHEN and CDR2 SYDVKM. The CDR3 contains 16 residues. After removal of 4 bases from V and 0 bases from J, the junction contained 5 bases not matched to a gene. This clone has only one observation. Libraries were prepared by immunoSEQ multiplex PCR; TCRdb keeps only in-frame clonotypes and omits some of them. Of under 55,000 clones in the sample, around 80% were seen once. The TCR originated in a man in his 70s in good health. The chain joins TRBV28 to TRBJ1-1; TRBD1 agrees at 10 bases. Sample: blood. In DNA, the CDR3 is TGTGCCAGCAGTTCGACAGGGGGCGGCGTGAACACTGAAGCTTTCTTT. Protein sequence: CASSSTGGGVNTEAFF.